The 21 T cell receptor beta chains reported below all come from one sample, sequenced in a study of T-cell memory formation after mild COVID-19. Each CDR3 protein is one row after TCRdb ran MiXCR on the 5' RACE reads. The sample records roughly 400,000 distinct CDR3 sequences, approximately 18% being singletons. The sample consisted of PBMCs or a T cell subset sorted from them (not recorded which). The receptors were sampled from a man aged 18 to 30 who had mild COVID-19 (a few samples of this study predate the infection). Cell type and time point are not known.

V usage is TRBV2 and J usage is TRBJ2-1; TRBD2 is a possible D gene (6 bases). This CDR3 has 15 amino acids. Trimming removed 4 bases at V and 9 bases at J, with 19 bases between. Germline CDR1 SNHLY, CDR2 FYNNEI. This CDR3 reads CASSGSGGQGGEQFF. The CDR3 DNA reads TGTGCCAGCAGTGGTAGCGGCGGGCAGGGCGGTGAGCAGTTCTTC.

The chain carries TRBV4-1 and TRBJ1-1; D gene uncertain. The V end lost 1 base, the J end lost 5 bases, and 8 bases lay between the germline ends. Germline V CDR1 and CDR2: MGHRA, YSYEKL. The CDR3 is 13 amino acids. CDR3 DNA: TGCGCCAGCAGCCAAGTAAGGGAAACTGAAGCTTTCTTT. Translated, it gives CASSQVRETEAFF.

This clonotype was seen a few times. This may be a read error, as it is one base from a much larger clone. V usage is TRBV7-2 and J usage is TRBJ2-1; D remains ambiguous. V gave up 1 base and J gave up 4 bases, with 5 bases separating them. Germline-derived CDR1 and CDR2 are SGHTA and FQGNSA. This CDR3 is built from 13 residues. CDR3 region: CASSLDVYNEQFF. For the CDR3, the DNA is TGTGCCAGCAGCTTAGATGTGTACAATGAGCAGTTCTTC.

As to this clonotype: This clone may be a read error of a much larger clone one base away. V usage is TRBV7-9 and J usage is TRBJ2-3; D ambiguous. Trimming stripped 2 bases from V and 6 bases from J, with 6 bases between. Germline CDR1 reads SEHNR; CDR2 reads FQNEAQ (reference sequence). The CDR3 contains 12 residues. The CDR3: CASSLNGDTQYF. In DNA form, the CDR3 reads TGTGCCAGCAGCTTAAACGGGGATACGCAGTATTTT.

V is TRBV12-5 and J is TRBJ2-7; 8 bases match TRBD1. Germline V gene data show CDR1 as LGHNT and CDR2 as FRNRAP. The CDR3 totals 14 residues. V gave up 1 base and J gave up 3 bases; unmatched junction bases: 2. The CDR3: CASGLGQGIYEQYF. DNA of the CDR3: TGTGCTAGTGGTTTGGGACAGGGGATCTACGAGCAGTACTTC.

This clonotype occurred many times. V gene TRBV5-6 combines with J gene TRBJ2-3, with D unresolved. CDR3 length: 17 residues. Trimming stripped 0 bases from V and 2 bases from J, with 16 bases between. The germline gives CDR1 SGHDT, CDR2 YYEEEE. CDR3 nucleotide sequence: TGTGCCAGCAGCTTGGGGATGAGTACCGTTTTCACAGATACGCAGTATTTT. Translating gives CASSLGMSTVFTDTQYF.

This clonotype was counted only a few times. The chain carries TRBV7-3 and TRBJ1-4; D uncertain. The V gene's germline CDR1 is SGHTA and CDR2 FQGTGA. The CDR3 has 14 residues. The V and J ends lost 5 bases and 6 bases respectively, with 13 bases between them. DNA of the CDR3: TGTGCCAGCAGCCCCAGTCGACGGGATGAAAAACTGTTTTTT. Protein: CASSPSRRDEKLFF.

The V and J genes are TRBV6-6 and TRBJ1-1; D is uncertain. Germline V gives CDR1 MNHNY, CDR2 SVGAGI (reference sequence). This CDR3 comprises 15 residues. Trimming shortened V by 6 bases and J by 4 bases, and 18 bases separated the two germline ends. The CDR3 loop is CASRPTQVARTEAFF. CDR3 sequence (DNA): TGTGCCAGCAGACCTACCCAAGTGGCTCGCACTGAAGCTTTCTTT.

Only a few counts were recorded for this clonotype. The J gene is TRBJ2-7, the V gene TRBV28; D might be TRBD1 (5 bases). Trimming stripped 5 bases from V and 2 bases from J, with 13 bases between. CDR3 length: 14 residues. Germline V gives CDR1 MDHEN, CDR2 SYDVKM. CDR3 sequence (DNA): TGTGCCAGCAGTGTTGGGCAGGGTCCCTACGAGCAGTACTTC. Translation: CASSVGQGPYEQYF.

This clonotype was recorded once. The chain recombines TRBV7-2 with TRBJ2-6, with 7 bases matching TRBD1. Germline CDR1 and CDR2: SGHTA and FQGNSA. J gave up 2 bases and V 5 bases, and 6 bases lay outside the gene matches. This CDR3 region has 16 residues. The CDR3 spells CASSAGTGAGANVLTF. The CDR3 DNA sequence: TGTGCCAGCAGCGCCGGCACAGGGGCTGGGGCCAACGTCCTGACTTTC.

V and J are TRBV7-7 and TRBJ2-3, with 9 bases fitting TRBD2. The trim removed 3 bases at V and 0 bases at J, leaving 7 bases unmatched. The CDR3 contains 17 residues. Per the germline V gene, CDR1 is SSHAT and CDR2 is FNYEAQ (reference sequence). DNA of the CDR3: TGTGCCAGCAGCTTGGGAGCGGGGGGCCCTAGCACAGATACGCAGTATTTT. Translation gives CASSLGAGGPSTDTQYF.

J is TRBJ2-4 and V is TRBV7-8; 8 positions agree with TRBD1. The CDR3 length is 14 residues. The germline CDR1 and CDR2 sequences are SGHVS and FQNEAQ. V was pared by 5 bases and J by 7 bases, with 7 bases of the junction left unmatched. CDR3 sequence reads: CASSTDRAGNIQYF. The CDR3 coding sequence is TGTGCCAGCAGCACGGACAGGGCGGGTAACATTCAGTACTTC.

The sample holds a few counts of this clonotype. The chain recombines TRBV29-1 with TRBJ2-3; TRBD2 agrees at 8 bases. CDR3 size: 18 residues. Losses at the gene ends were 1 base for V and 6 bases for J; bases not matched to a gene: 18. From germline, CDR1 is SQVTM and CDR2 ANQGSEA. The CDR3 loop is CSVEGAVSGLGGGDTQYF. The CDR3 DNA follows: TGCAGCGTTGAAGGGGCTGTTAGCGGCCTGGGCGGGGGGGATACGCAGTATTTT.

In its sample, this clonotype was seen a few times. The chain couples TRBV7-2 to TRBJ2-7, with 7 bases lining up with TRBD2. This CDR3 contains 14 residues. Germline loops: CDR1 SGHTA, CDR2 FQGNSA. Trimming at V came to 0 bases and at J to 7 bases, leaving 6 bases not matched to a gene. Written as DNA, the CDR3 is TGTGCCAGCAGCTTAGCTGCGGGGGTTGGGGAGCAGTACGTC. Amino acids: CASSLAAGVGEQYV.

The V call is TRBV7-9, the J call TRBJ1-1; no reliable D call. CDR3 length equals 12 residues. Between the trimmed V and J ends, which lost 2 bases and 8 bases, there was a span of 9 bases. Looked up from germline, CDR1 is SEHNR and CDR2 is FQNEAQ (reference sequence). This chain's CDR3 is CASSLKSGEAFF. CDR3 coding DNA: TGTGCCAGCAGCTTAAAGTCTGGCGAAGCTTTCTTT.

The V gene is TRBV2, the J gene TRBJ2-3; TRBD2 aligns across 7 bases. The CDR3 loop spans 14 amino acids. V trimming: 6 bases; J trimming: 4 bases; junction bases outside the gene matches: 7. From germline, CDR1 is SNHLY and CDR2 FYNNEI. CDR3 in amino acids: CASRAGGTPDTQYF. CDR3 DNA sequence: TGTGCCAGCAGGGCCGGGGGGACCCCAGATACGCAGTATTTT.

This clonotype has a handful of counts. The junction shows a germline mismatch at one end, possibly a read error. The V gene is TRBV7-6, the J gene TRBJ2-2; 7 bases map to TRBD2. The CDR3 contains 16 residues. Looked up from germline, CDR1 is SGHVS and CDR2 is FNYEAQ. This CDR3 is CASSPGGNGNSGELFF. Here the CDR3 DNA reads TGTGCCAGCAGCCCCGGGGGGAATGGTAACAGCGGGGAGCTGTTTTTT. The full variable domain, with the rest looked up from reference TRBV7-6 and TRBJ2-2, is GAGVSQSPRYKVTKRGQDVALRCDPISGHVSLYWYRQALGQGPEFLTYFNYEAQQDKSGLPNDRFSAERPEGSISTLTIQRTEQRDSAMYRCASSPGGNGNSGELFFGEGSRLTVL.

The chain couples TRBV12-3 or TRBV12-4 to TRBJ1-5; D unclear. The ends were cut back, 6 bases at V and 4 bases at J, with 16 bases in the middle. CDR3 length: 15 amino acids. The CDR3 nucleotides read TGTGCCAGCAGCCCAGACGCGAAAGGGAATCAGCCCCAGCATTTT. It translates to CASSPDAKGNQPQHF.

This clonotype was counted a few times. This rearrangement joins TRBV20-1 to TRBJ2-3; D may be TRBD2 (7 bases). Germline CDR1 is DFQATT and CDR2 is SNEGSKA (reference sequence). The CDR3 is 14 residues long. Between the trimmed V and J ends, which lost 4 bases and 3 bases, there was a span of 14 bases. The CDR3 bases are TGCAGTGCTACCCGCGGGGGCTGGACAGATACGCAGTATTTT. Its translation: CSATRGGWTDTQYF.

The table lists this clonotype with a few counts. V usage is TRBV7-6 and J usage is TRBJ2-7; 8 positions match TRBD2. The germline V gene has CDR1 SGHVS and CDR2 FNYEAQ. This CDR3 contains 15 residues. The V gene end was trimmed by 1 base and the J gene end by 5 bases; junction bases not matched to a gene: 7. The CDR3 bases are TGTGCCAGCAGCTTAGAAAGCGGGGGCTACGACGAGCAGTACTTC. Its translation: CASSLESGGYDEQYF.

This clonotype has more than one count but fewer than ten. The chain links TRBV10-3 to TRBJ1-1; 12 bases are shared with TRBD1. With V trimmed by 5 bases and J by 5 bases, 3 bases remained unmatched. Germline-derived CDR1 and CDR2 are ENHRY and SYGVKD. The CDR3 spans 14 residues. The CDR3 spells CAISPGQGATEAFF. CDR3 nucleotide sequence: TGTGCCATCAGTCCGGGACAGGGGGCAACTGAAGCTTTCTTT.